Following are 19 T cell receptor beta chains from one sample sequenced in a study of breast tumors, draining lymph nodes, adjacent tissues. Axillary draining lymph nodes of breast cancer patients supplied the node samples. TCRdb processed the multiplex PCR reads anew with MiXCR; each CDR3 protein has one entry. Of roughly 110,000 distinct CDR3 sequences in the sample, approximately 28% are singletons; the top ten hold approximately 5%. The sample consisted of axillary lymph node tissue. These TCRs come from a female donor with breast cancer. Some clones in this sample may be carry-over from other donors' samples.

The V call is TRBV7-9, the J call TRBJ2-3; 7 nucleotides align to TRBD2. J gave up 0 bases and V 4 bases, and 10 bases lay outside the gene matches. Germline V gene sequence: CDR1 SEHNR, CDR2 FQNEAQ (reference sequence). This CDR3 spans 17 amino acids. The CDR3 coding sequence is TGTGCCAGCAGCTCGGCTTGGGGGGGGTCTAGCACAGATACGCAGTATTTT. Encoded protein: CASSSAWGGSSTDTQYF.

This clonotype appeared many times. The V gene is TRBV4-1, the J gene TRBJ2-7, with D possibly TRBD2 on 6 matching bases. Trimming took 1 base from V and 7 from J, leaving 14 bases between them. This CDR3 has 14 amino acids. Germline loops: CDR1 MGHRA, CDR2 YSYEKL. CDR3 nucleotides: TGCGCCAGCAGCCAAGGACTAGGATTGGTTGAGCAGTACTTC. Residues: CASSQGLGLVEQYF.

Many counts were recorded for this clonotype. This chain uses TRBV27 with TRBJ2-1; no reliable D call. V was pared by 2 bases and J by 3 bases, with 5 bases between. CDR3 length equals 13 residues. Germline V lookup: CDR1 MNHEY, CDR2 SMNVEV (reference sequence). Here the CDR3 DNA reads TGTGCCAGCAGTTTAGACCACTACAATGAGCAGTTCTTC. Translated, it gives CASSLDHYNEQFF.

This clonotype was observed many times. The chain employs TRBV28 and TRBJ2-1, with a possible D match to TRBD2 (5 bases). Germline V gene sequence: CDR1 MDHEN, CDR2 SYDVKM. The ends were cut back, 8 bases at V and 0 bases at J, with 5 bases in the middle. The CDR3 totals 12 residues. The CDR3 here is CASGSSYNEQFF. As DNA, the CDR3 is TGTGCCAGCGGGAGCTCCTACAATGAGCAGTTCTTC.

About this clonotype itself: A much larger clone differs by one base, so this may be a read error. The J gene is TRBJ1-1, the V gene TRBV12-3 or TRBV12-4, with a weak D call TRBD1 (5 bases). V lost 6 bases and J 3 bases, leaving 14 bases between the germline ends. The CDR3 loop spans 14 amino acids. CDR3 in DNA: TGTGCCAGCAGCCCGGACGGGGGAGACACTGAAGCTTTCTTT. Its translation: CASSPDGGDTEAFF.

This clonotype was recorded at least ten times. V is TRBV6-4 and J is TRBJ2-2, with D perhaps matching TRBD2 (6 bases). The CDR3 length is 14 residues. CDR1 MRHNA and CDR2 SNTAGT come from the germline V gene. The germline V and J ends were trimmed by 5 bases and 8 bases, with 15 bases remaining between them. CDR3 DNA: TGTGCCAGCAGTCCTTCTAGCGCTCCGGGGGAGCTGTTTTTT. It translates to CASSPSSAPGELFF.

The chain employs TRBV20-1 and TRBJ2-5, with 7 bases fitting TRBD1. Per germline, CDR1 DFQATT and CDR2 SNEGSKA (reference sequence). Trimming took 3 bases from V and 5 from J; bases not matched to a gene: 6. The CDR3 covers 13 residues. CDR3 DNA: TGCAGTGCTAGGACAGGGCGTACGGAGACCCAGTACTTC. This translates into CSARTGRTETQYF.

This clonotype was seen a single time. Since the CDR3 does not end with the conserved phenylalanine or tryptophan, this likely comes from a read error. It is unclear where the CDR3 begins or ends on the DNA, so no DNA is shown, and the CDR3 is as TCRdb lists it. CDR3 protein: CASSDPGQ. The chain links TRBV6-4 to TRBJ2-6; the table gives TRBD1 as D, unverified against the DNA. The CDR3 is 8 residues long, ends included. The V gene's germline CDR1 is MRHNA and CDR2 SNTAGT.

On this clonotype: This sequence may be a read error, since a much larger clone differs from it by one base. The CDR3 reads CASSPDRGAYEQYF. The CDR3, as DNA: TGTGCCAGCAGTCCGGACAGGGGCGCCTACGAGCAGTACTTC. The rearrangement uses TRBV27 and TRBJ2-7, with 9 bases that match TRBD1. CDR1 and CDR2 from the germline V gene are MNHEY and SMNVEV (reference sequence). The CDR3 totals 14 residues. V dropped 5 bases and J dropped 2; count of bases not matched to a gene: 4.

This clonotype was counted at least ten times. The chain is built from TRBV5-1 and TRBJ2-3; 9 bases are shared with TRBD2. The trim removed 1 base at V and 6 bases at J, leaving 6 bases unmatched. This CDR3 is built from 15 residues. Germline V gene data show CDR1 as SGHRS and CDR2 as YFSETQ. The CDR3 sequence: CASSLMGLAPDTQYF. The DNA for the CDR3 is TGCGCCAGCAGCTTGATGGGACTAGCACCCGATACGCAGTATTTT.

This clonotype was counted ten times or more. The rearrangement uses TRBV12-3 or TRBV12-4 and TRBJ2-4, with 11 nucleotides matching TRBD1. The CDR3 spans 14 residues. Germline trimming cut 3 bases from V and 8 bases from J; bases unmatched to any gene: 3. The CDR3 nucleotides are TGTGCCAGCAGTTTGGGACAGGGGGGGGACATTCAGTACTTC. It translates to CASSLGQGGDIQYF.

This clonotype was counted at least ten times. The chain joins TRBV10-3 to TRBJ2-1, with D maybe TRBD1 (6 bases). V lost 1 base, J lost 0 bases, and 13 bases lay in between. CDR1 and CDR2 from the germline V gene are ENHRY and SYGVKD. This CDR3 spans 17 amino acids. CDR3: CAISEWVGQSSYNEQFF. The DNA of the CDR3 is TGTGCCATCAGTGAGTGGGTGGGACAAAGCTCCTACAATGAGCAGTTCTTC.

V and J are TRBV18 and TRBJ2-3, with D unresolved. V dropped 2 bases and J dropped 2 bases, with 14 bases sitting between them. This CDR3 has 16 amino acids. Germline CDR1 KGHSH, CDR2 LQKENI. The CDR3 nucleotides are TGTGCCAGCTCACCAGGAAGGCTGCTTGTCACAGATACGCAGTATTTT. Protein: CASSPGRLLVTDTQYF.

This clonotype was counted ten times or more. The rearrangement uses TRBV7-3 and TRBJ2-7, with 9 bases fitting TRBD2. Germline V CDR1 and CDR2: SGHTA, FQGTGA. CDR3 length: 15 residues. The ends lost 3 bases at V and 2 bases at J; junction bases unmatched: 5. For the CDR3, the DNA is TGTGCCAGCAGCTTCGCTAGCGGGGCCCCCTACGAGCAGTACTTC. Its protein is CASSFASGAPYEQYF.

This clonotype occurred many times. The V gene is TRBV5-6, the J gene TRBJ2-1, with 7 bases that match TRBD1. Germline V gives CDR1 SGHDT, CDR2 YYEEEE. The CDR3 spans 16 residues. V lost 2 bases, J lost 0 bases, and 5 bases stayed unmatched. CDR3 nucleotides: TGTGCCAGCAGCTTTATCCGGGACAGCTCCTACAATGAGCAGTTCTTC. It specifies CASSFIRDSSYNEQFF.

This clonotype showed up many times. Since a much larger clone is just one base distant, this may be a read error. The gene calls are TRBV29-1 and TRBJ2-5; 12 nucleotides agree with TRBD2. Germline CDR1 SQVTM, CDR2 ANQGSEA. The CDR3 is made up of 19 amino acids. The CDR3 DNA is TGCAGCGTTGTGGGGGGACCTAGCGGGAGGGCCGAGGCGCAAGAGACCCAGCACTTC. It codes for CSVVGGPSGRAEAQETQHF.

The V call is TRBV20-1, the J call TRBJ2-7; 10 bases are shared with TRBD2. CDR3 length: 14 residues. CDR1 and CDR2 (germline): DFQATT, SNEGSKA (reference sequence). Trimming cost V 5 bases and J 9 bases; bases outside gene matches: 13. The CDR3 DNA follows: TGCAGTGCTCGGATCAGCGGGAGGGCCTCCGGGCAGTACTTC. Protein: CSARISGRASGQYF.

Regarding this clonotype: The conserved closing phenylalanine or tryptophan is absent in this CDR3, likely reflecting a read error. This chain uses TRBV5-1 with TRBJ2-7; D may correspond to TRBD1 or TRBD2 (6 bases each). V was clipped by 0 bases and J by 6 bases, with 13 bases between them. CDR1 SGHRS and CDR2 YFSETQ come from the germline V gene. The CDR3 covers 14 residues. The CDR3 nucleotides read TGCGCCAGCAGCTTGGCGGGGGCTGCGGCCGAGCAGTACTAC. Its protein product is CASSLAGAAAEQYY.

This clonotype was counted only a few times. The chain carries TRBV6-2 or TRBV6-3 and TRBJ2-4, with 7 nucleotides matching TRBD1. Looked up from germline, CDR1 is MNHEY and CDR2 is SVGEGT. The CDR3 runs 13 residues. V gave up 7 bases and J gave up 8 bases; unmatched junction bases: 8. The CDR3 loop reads CASTAPGGDIQYF. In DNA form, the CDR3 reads TGTGCCAGCACTGCTCCAGGGGGAGACATTCAGTACTTC.